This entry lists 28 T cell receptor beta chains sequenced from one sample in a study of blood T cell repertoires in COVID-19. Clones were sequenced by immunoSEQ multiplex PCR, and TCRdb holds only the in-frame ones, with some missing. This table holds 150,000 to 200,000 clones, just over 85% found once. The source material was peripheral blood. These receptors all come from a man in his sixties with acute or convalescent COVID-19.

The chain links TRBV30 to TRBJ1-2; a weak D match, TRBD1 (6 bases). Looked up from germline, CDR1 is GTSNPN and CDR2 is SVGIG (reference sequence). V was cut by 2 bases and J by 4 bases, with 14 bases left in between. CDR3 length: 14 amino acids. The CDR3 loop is CAWSSRQDIYGYTF. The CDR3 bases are TGTGCCTGGAGTTCTCGACAGGATATCTATGGCTACACCTTC.

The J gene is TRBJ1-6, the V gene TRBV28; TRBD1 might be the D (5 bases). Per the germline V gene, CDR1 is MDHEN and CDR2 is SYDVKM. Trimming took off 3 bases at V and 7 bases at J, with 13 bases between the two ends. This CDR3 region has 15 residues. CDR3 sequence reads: CASSLDGRANSPLHF. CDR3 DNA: TGTGCCAGCAGTTTGGACGGCAGGGCGAATTCACCCCTCCACTTT.

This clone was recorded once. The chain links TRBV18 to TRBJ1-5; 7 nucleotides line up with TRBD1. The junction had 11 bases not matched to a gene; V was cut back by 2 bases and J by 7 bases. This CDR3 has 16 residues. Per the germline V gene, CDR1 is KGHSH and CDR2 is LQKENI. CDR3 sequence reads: CASSPSATGAGQPQHF. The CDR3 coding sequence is TGTGCCAGCTCACCATCCGCCACAGGGGCGGGCCAGCCCCAGCATTTT. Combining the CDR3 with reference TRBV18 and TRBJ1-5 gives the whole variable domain NAGVMQNPRHLVRRRGQEARLRCSPMKGHSHVYWYRQLPEEGLKFMVYLQKENIIDESGMPKERFSAEFPKEGPSILRIQQVVRGDSAAYFCASSPSATGAGQPQHFGDGTRLSIL.

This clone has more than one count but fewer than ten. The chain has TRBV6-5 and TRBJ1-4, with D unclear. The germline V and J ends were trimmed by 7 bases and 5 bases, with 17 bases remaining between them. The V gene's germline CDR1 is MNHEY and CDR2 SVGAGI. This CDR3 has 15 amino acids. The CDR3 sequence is CASTKAGGINEKLFF. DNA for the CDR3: TGTGCCAGCACCAAAGCGGGAGGAATCAATGAAAAACTGTTTTTT.

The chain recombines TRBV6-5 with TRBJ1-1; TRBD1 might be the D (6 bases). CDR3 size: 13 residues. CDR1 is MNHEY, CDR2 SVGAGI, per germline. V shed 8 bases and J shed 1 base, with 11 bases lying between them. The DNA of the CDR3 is TGTGCCAGCCACAGGGTCCCGAACACTGAAGCTTTCTTT. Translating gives CASHRVPNTEAFF.

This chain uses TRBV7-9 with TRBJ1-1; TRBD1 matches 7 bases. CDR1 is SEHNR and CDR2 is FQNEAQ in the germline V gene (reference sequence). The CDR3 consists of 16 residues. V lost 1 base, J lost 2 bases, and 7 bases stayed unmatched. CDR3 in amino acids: CASSLGMTGHNTEAFF. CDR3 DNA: TGTGCCAGCAGCTTAGGGATGACAGGGCACAACACTGAAGCTTTCTTT.

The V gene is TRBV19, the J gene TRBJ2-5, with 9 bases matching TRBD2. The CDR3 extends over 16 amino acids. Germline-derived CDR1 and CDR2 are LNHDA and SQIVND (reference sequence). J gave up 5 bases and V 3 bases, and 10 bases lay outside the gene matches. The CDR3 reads CASSIFKGSGSETQYF. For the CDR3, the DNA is TGTGCCAGTAGTATCTTTAAGGGTAGCGGGAGTGAGACCCAGTACTTC.

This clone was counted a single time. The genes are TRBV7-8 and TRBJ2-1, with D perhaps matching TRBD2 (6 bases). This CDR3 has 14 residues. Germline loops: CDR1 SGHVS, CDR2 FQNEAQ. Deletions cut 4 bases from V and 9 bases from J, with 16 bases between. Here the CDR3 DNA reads TGTGCCAGCAGCTCAGCCCCCCGGGAGTCTGAGCAGTTCTTC. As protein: CASSSAPRESEQFF.

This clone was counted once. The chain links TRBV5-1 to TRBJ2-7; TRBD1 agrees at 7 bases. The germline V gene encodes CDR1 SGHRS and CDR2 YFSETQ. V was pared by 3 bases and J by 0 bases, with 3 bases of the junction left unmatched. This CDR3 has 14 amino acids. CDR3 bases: TGCGCCAGCAGCTACGGACAGGACTCCTACGAGCAGTACTTC. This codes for CASSYGQDSYEQYF.

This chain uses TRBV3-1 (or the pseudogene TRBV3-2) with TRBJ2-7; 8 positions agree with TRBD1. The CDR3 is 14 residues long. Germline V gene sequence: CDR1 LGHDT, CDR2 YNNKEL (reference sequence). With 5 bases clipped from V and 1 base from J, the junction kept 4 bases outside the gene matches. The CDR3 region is CASSGDRPSYEQYF. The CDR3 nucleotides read TGTGCCAGCAGCGGGGACAGGCCATCCTACGAGCAGTACTTC.

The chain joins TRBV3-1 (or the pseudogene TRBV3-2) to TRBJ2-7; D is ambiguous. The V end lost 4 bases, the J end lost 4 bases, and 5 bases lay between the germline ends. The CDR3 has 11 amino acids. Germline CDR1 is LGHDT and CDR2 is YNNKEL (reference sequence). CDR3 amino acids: CASSPTYEQYF. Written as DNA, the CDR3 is TGTGCCAGCAGCCCAACTTACGAGCAGTACTTC.

CDR3: CASSSWDKTYEQYF. The CDR3 DNA reads as TGTGCCAGCAGTTCTTGGGACAAGACCTACGAGCAGTACTTC. The V gene is TRBV6-5, the J gene TRBJ2-7; D is perhaps TRBD1 (6 bases). The CDR3 sequence is 14 residues long. V was shortened by 4 bases and J by 2 bases, with 12 bases between the two germline ends. Germline CDR1 and CDR2: MNHEY and SVGAGI.

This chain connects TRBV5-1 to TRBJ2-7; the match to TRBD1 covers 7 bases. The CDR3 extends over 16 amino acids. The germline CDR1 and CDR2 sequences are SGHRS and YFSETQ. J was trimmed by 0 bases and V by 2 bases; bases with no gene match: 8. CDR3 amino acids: CASSFNRGEGSYEQYF. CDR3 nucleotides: TGCGCCAGCAGCTTTAACAGGGGTGAGGGCTCCTACGAGCAGTACTTC.

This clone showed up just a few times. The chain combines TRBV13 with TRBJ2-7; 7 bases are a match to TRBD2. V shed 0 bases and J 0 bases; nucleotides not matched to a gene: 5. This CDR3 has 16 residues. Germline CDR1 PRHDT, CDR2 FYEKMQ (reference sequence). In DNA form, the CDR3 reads TGTGCCAGCAGCTTAGGAGGGAGGGGCAGCTCCTACGAGCAGTACTTC. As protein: CASSLGGRGSSYEQYF. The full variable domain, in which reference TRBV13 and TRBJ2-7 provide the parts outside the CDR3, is AAGVIQSPRHLIKEKRETATLKCYPIPRHDTVYWYQQGPGQDPQFLISFYEKMQSDKGSIPDRFSAQQFSDYHSELNMSSLELGDSALYFCASSLGGRGSSYEQYFGPGTRLTVT.

DNA for the CDR3: TGTGCCAGCAGTTCCCCCGGGAGTAGGGAGCAGTACTTC. Its translation: CASSSPGSREQYF. The V and J genes are TRBV6-5 and TRBJ2-7, with D tentatively TRBD2 (6 bases). The CDR3 is 13 residues long. Germline V lookup: CDR1 MNHEY, CDR2 SVGAGI. Between the trimmed V and J ends, which lost 4 bases and 7 bases, there was a span of 14 bases.

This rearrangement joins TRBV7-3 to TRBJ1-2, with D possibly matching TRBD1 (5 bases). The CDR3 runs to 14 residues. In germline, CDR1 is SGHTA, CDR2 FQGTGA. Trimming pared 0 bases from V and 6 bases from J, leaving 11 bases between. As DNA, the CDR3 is TGTGCCAGCAGCTTAACCCGACAGTCGGATGGCTACACCTTC. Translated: CASSLTRQSDGYTF.

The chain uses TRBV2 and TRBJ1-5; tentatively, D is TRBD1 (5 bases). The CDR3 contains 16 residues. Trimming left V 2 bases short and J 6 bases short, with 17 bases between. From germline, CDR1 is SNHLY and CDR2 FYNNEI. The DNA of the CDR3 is TGTGCCAGCAGTGAAAGCGGTGCGGGGCTCAGTCAGCCCCAGCATTTT. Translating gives CASSESGAGLSQPQHF.

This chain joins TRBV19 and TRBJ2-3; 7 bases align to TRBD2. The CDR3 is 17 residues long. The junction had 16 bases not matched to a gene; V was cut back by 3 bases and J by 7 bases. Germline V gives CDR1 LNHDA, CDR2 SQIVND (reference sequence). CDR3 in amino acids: CASSMRRLASGQHTQYF. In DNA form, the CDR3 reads TGTGCCAGTAGTATGCGGCGGTTGGCTAGCGGACAACATACGCAGTATTTT.

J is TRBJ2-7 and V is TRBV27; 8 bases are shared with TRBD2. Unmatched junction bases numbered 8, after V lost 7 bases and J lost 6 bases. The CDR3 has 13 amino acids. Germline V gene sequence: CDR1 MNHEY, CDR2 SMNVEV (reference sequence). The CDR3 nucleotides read TGTGCCAGCATCCCCCTCGGGGGGGTCGAGCAGTACTTC. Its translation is CASIPLGGVEQYF.

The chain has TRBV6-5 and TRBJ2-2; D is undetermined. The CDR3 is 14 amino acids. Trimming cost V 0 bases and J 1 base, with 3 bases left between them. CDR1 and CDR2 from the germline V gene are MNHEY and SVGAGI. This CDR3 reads CASSYSRNTGELFF. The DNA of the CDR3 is TGTGCCAGCAGTTACTCCCGGAACACCGGGGAGCTGTTTTTT.

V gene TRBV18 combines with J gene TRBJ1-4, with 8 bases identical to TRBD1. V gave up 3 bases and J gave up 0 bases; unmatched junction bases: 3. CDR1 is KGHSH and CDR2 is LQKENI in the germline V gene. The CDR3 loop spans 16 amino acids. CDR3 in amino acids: CASSPAGGSTNEKLFF. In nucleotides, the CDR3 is TGTGCCAGCTCACCGGCAGGGGGCTCAACTAATGAAAAACTGTTTTTT.

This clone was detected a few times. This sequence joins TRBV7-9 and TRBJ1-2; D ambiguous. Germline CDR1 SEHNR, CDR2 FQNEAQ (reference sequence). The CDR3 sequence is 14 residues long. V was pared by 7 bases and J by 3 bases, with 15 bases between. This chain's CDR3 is CASTPGGGDYGYTF. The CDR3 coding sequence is TGTGCCAGCACCCCCGGAGGAGGTGACTATGGCTACACCTTC.

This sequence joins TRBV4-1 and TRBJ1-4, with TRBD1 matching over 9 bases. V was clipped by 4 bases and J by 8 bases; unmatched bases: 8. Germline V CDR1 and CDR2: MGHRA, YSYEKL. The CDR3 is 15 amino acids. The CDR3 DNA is TGCGCCAGCAGCCCGGGGGACAGGGAGCGGGAAAAACTGTTTTTT. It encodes CASSPGDREREKLFF.

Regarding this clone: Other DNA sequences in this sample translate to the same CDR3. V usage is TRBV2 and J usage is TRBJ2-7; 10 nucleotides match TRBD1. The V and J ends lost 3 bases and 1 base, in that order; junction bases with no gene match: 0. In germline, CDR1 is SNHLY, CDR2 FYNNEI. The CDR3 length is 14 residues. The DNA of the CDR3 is TGTGCCAGCAGTGAGGGACAGGGGTCCTACGAGCAGTACTTC. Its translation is CASSEGQGSYEQYF.

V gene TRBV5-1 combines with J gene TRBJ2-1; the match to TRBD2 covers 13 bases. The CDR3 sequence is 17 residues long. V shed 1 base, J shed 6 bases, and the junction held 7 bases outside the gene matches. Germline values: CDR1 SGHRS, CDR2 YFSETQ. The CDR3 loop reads CASSLLTSGRVLNEQFF. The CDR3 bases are TGCGCCAGCAGCTTGCTTACTAGCGGGAGGGTTCTCAATGAGCAGTTCTTC.

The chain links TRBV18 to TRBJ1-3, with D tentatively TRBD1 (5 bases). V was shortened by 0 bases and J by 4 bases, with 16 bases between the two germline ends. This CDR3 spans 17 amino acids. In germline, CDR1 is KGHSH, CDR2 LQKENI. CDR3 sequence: CASSPPSGDLGGNTIYF. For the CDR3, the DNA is TGTGCCAGCTCACCACCATCGGGGGACTTGGGAGGAAACACCATATATTTT.

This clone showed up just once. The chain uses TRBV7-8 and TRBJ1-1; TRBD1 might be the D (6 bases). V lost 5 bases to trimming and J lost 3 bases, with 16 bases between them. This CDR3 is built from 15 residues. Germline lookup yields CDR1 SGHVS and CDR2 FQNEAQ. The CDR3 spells CASSPTGTSHTEAFF. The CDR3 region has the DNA TGTGCCAGCAGCCCGACCGGGACAAGCCACACTGAAGCTTTCTTT.

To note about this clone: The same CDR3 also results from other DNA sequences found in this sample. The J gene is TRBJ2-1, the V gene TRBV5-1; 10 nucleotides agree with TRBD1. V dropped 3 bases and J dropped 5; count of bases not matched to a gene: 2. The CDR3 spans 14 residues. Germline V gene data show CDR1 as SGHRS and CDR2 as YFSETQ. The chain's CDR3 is CASSSDRGHNEQFF. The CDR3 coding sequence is TGCGCCAGCAGCTCCGACAGGGGGCACAATGAGCAGTTCTTC.